Shown below are 14 T cell receptor beta chains from a single sample sequenced in a study of cytomegalovirus exposure and HLA in healthy donors. Primers: 60 Vbeta forward and 13 Jbeta reverse. The protocol was immunoSEQ multiplex PCR, while the TCRdb copy is restricted to in-frame clones and leaves out a portion. This table holds fewer than 150,000 clones, 60% to 85% found once. Sequencing was carried out using PBMCs. The receptors shown here come from a male donor in good health and CMV-seronegative.

The CDR3 here is CASSLGTHYNEQFF. The DNA of the CDR3 is TGTGCCAGCAGCTTAGGGACACATTACAATGAGCAGTTCTTC. This sequence joins TRBV7-9 and TRBJ2-1; D is perhaps TRBD1 (5 bases). The CDR3 contains 14 residues. Germline V gene sequence: CDR1 SEHNR, CDR2 FQNEAQ (reference sequence). Trimming stripped 1 base from V and 4 bases from J, with 8 bases between.

V is TRBV30 and J is TRBJ2-5; 8 bases are a match to TRBD1. V dropped 5 bases and J dropped 3; count of bases not matched to a gene: 11. This CDR3 is 15 amino acids long. CDR1 and CDR2 from the germline V gene are GTSNPN and SVGIG (reference sequence). Written as DNA, the CDR3 is TGTGCCTGGGGTCAAGATGACAGGGGAAAAGAGACCCAGTACTTC. Residues: CAWGQDDRGKETQYF.

This chain joins TRBV4-3 and TRBJ2-7; perhaps TRBD2 as D (7 bases). V was shortened by 3 bases and J by 2 bases, with 14 bases between the two germline ends. The CDR3 sequence is 15 residues long. CDR1 is LGHNA and CDR2 is YSLEER in the germline V gene. The CDR3 coding sequence is TGCGCCAGCAGCCAGGAACAGGGAGGGGCCTACGAGCAGTACTTC. Translating gives CASSQEQGGAYEQYF.

V usage is TRBV7-9 and J usage is TRBJ2-2; TRBD2 matches 10 bases. Germline lookup yields CDR1 SEHNR and CDR2 FQNEAQ (reference sequence). The CDR3 length is 13 residues. V gave up 5 bases and J gave up 8 bases; unmatched junction bases: 2. In nucleotides, the CDR3 is TGTGCCAGCAGCGCGGGACTAGCGGGGGAGCTGTTTTTT. Translating gives CASSAGLAGELFF. Complete variable domain (other parts from reference TRBV7-9 and TRBJ2-2): DTGVSQNPRHKITKRGQNVTFRCDPISEHNRLYWYRQTLGQGPEFLTYFQNEAQLEKSRLLSDRFSAERPKGSFSTLEIQRTEQGDSAMYLCASSAGLAGELFFGEGSRLTVL.

The gene calls are TRBV7-2 and TRBJ2-1, with 10 bases identical to TRBD2. Germline V lookup: CDR1 SGHTA, CDR2 FQGNSA. Trimming removed 2 bases from V and 0 bases from J; junction bases left unmatched: 7. CDR3 length: 18 residues. The CDR3 loop reads CASSLQRGGLGSYNEQFF. The CDR3 DNA sequence: TGTGCCAGCAGCTTACAGCGGGGGGGCCTCGGCTCCTACAATGAGCAGTTCTTC.

A single count supports this clone. The gene calls are TRBV5-4 and TRBJ2-3; D unresolved. CDR3 length equals 14 residues. The germline V and J ends were trimmed by 2 bases and 0 bases, with 7 bases remaining between them. CDR1 is SGHNT and CDR2 is YYREEE in the germline V gene (reference sequence). CDR3 sequence reads: CASSLRQSTDTQYF. Here the CDR3 DNA reads TGTGCCAGCAGCTTACGTCAGAGCACAGATACGCAGTATTTT.

The V and J genes are TRBV13 and TRBJ2-7; 9 bases map to TRBD2. The CDR3 runs 19 residues. After removal of 4 bases from V and 0 bases from J, the junction contained 16 bases not matched to a gene. The germline V gene encodes CDR1 PRHDT and CDR2 FYEKMQ (reference sequence). In DNA form, the CDR3 reads TGTGCCAGCAGCTCCAGACTAGCGGCCACTAGGGGGGCCTCCTACGAGCAGTACTTC. As protein: CASSSRLAATRGASYEQYF.

V and J are TRBV10-3 and TRBJ2-2, with TRBD1 as a possible D gene (5 bases). CDR3 length: 13 amino acids. Germline V gives CDR1 ENHRY, CDR2 SYGVKD. Trimming pared 7 bases from V and 6 bases from J, leaving 12 bases between. In DNA form, the CDR3 reads TGTGCCATCACCCTGACAGTGCCCGGGGAGCTGTTTTTT. Translation: CAITLTVPGELFF.

This clone was observed a single time. V usage is TRBV7-8 and J usage is TRBJ1-3; no clear D. CDR1 is SGHVS and CDR2 is FQNEAQ in the germline V gene. The CDR3 sequence is 15 residues long. V lost 3 bases and J lost 3, with 12 bases in between. Here the CDR3 reads CASSFTGIGGNTIYF. DNA of the CDR3: TGTGCCAGCAGCTTTACCGGGATCGGTGGAAACACCATATATTTT.

The chain links TRBV10-3 to TRBJ2-5, with 7 bases matching TRBD1. The end of the DNA aligns better with TRBJ2-7, so the J call may be wrong. Looked up from germline, CDR1 is ENHRY and CDR2 is SYGVKD. The CDR3 runs to 18 residues. CDR3 nucleotides: TGTGCCATCAGTGGGAATGGGGGCGACAGGGTAATCCCCTACGAGCAGTACTTC. It codes for CAISGNGGDRVIPYEQYF.

V and J are TRBV9 and TRBJ1-1; D remains unclear. CDR3 length: 15 residues. V was cut by 0 bases and J by 0 bases, with 9 bases left in between. Germline V gene lookup returns CDR1 SGDLS and CDR2 YYNGEE. CDR3 protein: CASSVVRDLNTEAFF. CDR3 in DNA: TGTGCCAGCAGCGTAGTGCGGGATTTGAACACTGAAGCTTTCTTT.

V is TRBV9 and J is TRBJ1-3, with 9 bases identical to TRBD1. CDR1 SGDLS and CDR2 YYNGEE come from the germline V gene. Unmatched junction bases numbered 8, after V lost 4 bases and J lost 0 bases. This CDR3 is built from 17 residues. The CDR3 bases are TGTGCCAGCAGCTATTACAGGGGGCTTAGCTCTGGAAACACCATATATTTT. Its protein is CASSYYRGLSSGNTIYF.

This clone has more than one count but fewer than ten. The rearrangement uses TRBV5-4 and TRBJ1-1; the D is unclear. The length of the CDR3 is 15 residues. Trimming shortened V by 0 bases and J by 4 bases, and 13 bases separated the two germline ends. Germline V gives CDR1 SGHNT, CDR2 YYREEE (reference sequence). As DNA, the CDR3 is TGTGCCAGCAGCTTGGGACTTGTTGTTAGCACTGAAGCTTTCTTT. Translated, it gives CASSLGLVVSTEAFF.

V gene TRBV7-9 combines with J gene TRBJ2-5; TRBD2 agrees at 11 bases. The CDR3 has 17 residues. From germline, CDR1 is SEHNR and CDR2 FQNEAQ (reference sequence). With 5 bases clipped from V and 0 bases from J, the junction kept 8 bases outside the gene matches. CDR3 DNA: TGTGCCAGCAGCACCTACCAGGGACTAGCGGACCAAGAGACCCAGTACTTC. Its translation is CASSTYQGLADQETQYF.